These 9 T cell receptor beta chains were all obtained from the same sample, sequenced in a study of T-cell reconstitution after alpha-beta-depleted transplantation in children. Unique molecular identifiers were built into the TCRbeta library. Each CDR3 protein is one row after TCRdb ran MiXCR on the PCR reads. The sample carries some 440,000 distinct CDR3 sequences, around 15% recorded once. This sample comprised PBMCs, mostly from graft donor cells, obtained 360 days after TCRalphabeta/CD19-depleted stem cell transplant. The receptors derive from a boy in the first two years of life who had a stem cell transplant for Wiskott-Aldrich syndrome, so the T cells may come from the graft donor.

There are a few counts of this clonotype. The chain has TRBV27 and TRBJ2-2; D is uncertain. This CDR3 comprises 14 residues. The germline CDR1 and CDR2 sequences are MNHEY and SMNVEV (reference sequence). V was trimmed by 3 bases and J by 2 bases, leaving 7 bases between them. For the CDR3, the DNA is TGTGCCAGCAGTTTCTTCCCTAACACCGGGGAGCTGTTTTTT. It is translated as CASSFFPNTGELFF.

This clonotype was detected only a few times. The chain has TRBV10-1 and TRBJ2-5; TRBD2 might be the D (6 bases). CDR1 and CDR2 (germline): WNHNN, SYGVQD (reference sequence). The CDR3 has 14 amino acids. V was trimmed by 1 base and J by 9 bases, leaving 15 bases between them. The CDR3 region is CASSEFPAGGAQYF. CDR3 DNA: TGCGCCAGCAGTGAGTTTCCAGCGGGTGGGGCCCAGTACTTC.

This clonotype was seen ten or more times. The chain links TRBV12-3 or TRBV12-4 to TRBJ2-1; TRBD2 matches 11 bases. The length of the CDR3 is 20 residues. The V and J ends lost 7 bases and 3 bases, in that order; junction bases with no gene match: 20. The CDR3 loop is CASNPWGSGRASVNYNEQFF. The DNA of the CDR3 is TGTGCCAGCAACCCTTGGGGTAGCGGGAGGGCCTCGGTTAACTACAATGAGCAGTTCTTC.

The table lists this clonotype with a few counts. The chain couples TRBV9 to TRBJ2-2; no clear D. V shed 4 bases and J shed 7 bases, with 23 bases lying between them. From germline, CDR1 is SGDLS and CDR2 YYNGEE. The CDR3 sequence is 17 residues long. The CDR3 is CASSPAIWKQGSGELFF. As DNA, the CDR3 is TGTGCCAGCAGCCCAGCAATTTGGAAGCAAGGCAGCGGGGAGCTGTTTTTT.

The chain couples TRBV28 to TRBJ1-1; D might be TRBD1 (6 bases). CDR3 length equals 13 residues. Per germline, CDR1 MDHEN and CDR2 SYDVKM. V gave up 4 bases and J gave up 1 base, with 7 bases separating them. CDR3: CASSSGENTEAFF. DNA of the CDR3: TGTGCCAGCAGTTCAGGGGAGAACACTGAAGCTTTCTTT.

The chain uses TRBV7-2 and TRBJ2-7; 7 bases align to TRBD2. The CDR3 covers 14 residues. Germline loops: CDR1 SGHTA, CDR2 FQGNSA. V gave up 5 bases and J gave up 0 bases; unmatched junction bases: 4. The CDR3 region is CASSQTSISYEQYF. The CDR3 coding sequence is TGTGCCAGCAGCCAGACTAGCATCTCCTACGAGCAGTACTTC.

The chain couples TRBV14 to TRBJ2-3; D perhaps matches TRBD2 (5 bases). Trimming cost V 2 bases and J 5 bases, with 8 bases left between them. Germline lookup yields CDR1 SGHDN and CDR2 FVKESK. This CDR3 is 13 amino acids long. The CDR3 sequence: CASSQWRRDTQYF. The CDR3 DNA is TGTGCCAGCAGCCAATGGAGGAGAGATACGCAGTATTTT. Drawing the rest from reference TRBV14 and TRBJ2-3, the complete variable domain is EAGVTQFPSHSVIEKGQTVTLRCDPISGHDNLYWYRRVMGKEIKFLLHFVKESKQDESGMPNNRFLAERTGGTYSTLKVQPAELEDSGVYFCASSQWRRDTQYFGPGTRLTVL.

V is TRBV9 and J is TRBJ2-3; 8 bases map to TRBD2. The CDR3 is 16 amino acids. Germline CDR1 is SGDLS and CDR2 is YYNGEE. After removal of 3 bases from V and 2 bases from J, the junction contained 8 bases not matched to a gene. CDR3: CASSERSGGPTDTQYF. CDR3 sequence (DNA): TGTGCCAGCAGCGAACGAAGCGGGGGACCCACAGATACGCAGTATTTT.

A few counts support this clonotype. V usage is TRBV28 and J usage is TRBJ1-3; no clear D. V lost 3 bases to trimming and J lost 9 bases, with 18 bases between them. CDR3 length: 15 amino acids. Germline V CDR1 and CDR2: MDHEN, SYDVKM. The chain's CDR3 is CASSLSGVRLGTIYF. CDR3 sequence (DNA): TGTGCCAGCAGTTTGTCCGGAGTCCGGCTAGGCACCATATATTTT.